This TCR beta chain emerged from a study of cytomegalovirus exposure and HLA in healthy donors (TCRdb year 2017). Turning to the overall study: An earlier analysis of more than 550 of the donors reported about 260 Gb of sequence data and some 110 million unique TCR beta sequences obtained from 180 million or so T cells. The T cell repertoires of 550 to 850 subjects were profiled by immunosequencing and related to cytomegalovirus serostatus. The later analysis used no new phenotypic data to find candidate immune exposures, relying instead on TCR beta sequences and their occurrence across donors. The study aimed to test whether signatures of past pathogen exposure could be identified by cataloging public T cell receptors. Typing coverage varied by locus: roughly 629-630 donors for A, B, C, DRB1 and DQB1; roughly 520 for DQA1; approximately 570 for DPA1; around 450 for DPB1. Because of strong linkage in the cohort, roughly five DR-DQ haplotypes were treated as single units for association and clustering. Every discovery cohort repertoire had been produced on one sequencing platform. Among some 410 genotyped donors of the cohort, an average of roughly 230,000 unique TCR beta nucleotide sequences was sequenced per donor, of which about 19% were non-productive. High-throughput TCR immunosequencing, statistical association of individual TCRs with disease status, and machine learning were combined to predict cytomegalovirus infection status. Genome-wide SNP genotypes for about 65% of the 666 donors were used in a later genetic analysis, which treated that subset as a discovery cohort. Alongside the repertoire data, information on donor age, sex, ethnicity and CMV serostatus was compiled. Of the roughly 400 genotyped donors, 65% to 90% fell in the genetic ancestry cluster associated with self-reported Caucasian donors. In an earlier analysis of roughly 580 of the donors, high-throughput TCR beta sequencing was used to judge whether each TCR beta V gene segment behaved as functional or pseudogenic. A later analysis re-analyzed previously published TCR beta repertoires from 650 to 800 donors and added high-resolution HLA genotyping to study TCR occurrence patterns. HLA typing included class I and class II loci at four-digit resolution. Besides the first cohort of roughly 700 subjects, a separate validation cohort made up of roughly 120 different subjects was used. Roughly 300 gigabases of sequencing data and 70 million to 95 million unique TCR sequences made up an early release that covered some 640 HLA-typed donors. The paper as a whole reports these results and caveats: Several of the top co-occurrence clusters appeared to be linked to parvovirus B19, influenza, CMV and Epstein-Barr virus, according to a later analysis. The study listed 164 TCR beta chains as associated with cytomegalovirus. In this cohort, only TCR beta chains were sequenced, and detectable features were limited by the absence of alpha or paired-chain data. Sequencing depth was assumed to be roughly uniform across donors in the presence/absence analyses, though that assumption may not hold. Compared with equally common non-associated chains, HLA-associated TCR beta chains in a later analysis were more clonally expanded and had lower generation probabilities. Most CMV-associated TCR beta chains appeared to be HLA-restricted in a later analysis, and the HLA associations seemed to be driven largely by CMV exposure. Because counts were too low, seventeen rarely observed V segments, including chromosome 9 orphons, were excluded from the earlier analysis of 587 of the donors. According to a later analysis, TCR association rates differed among HLA loci, with DRB1 alleles showing the most associated TCRs and HLA-C alleles showing the fewest. Broadly in line with IMGT annotations, most TCR beta V segments showed up in productive rearrangements about 90% or about 30% of the time in an earlier analysis of several hundred of the donors. A further reported finding was that TCR beta sequences accurately predicted the HLA-A and HLA-B alleles for most subjects in the first cohort. In vitro tests confirmed that a few of the cytomegalovirus-associated TCR beta chains recognize cytomegalovirus antigens. In both the original and validation cohorts, the classifier was reported to diagnose cytomegalovirus status with high specificity and sensitivity. A group of highly shared sequence variants was considered likely to be a technical artifact of the sequencing pipeline. CMV serostatus was the only immune exposure information available for the cohort. According to the authors, the approach could potentially be generalized to other disease states and immunological phenotypes. Linkage disequilibrium might explain the correlated functional status among segregating V segments, but an unknown experimental factor could not be excluded. In a later analysis, around 17,000 TCR beta sequences were associated with specific HLA alleles at a false discovery rate of 0.05. When HLA alleles, especially DR and DQ, strongly co-occurred, TCR associations were difficult to assign to individual alleles. While some public TCRs were present in many individuals, most TCR sequences turned up only very rarely across donors. V-gene and J-gene trimming of TCR beta chains was associated with a missense DCLRE1C variant in a later genetic analysis, and the association was replicated in an independent cohort. Because HLA typing was missing for some donors at each locus, association tests included only the typed subset. Compared with the roughly 700-donor mean, donors in an Asian-associated ancestry cluster had fewer N-insertions in productive TCRs, according to a later genetic analysis. Because the 87-base-pair reads could not distinguish some IMGT-functional V segments, including TRBV6-2 and TRBV6-3, those segments were excluded.

Inclusive of the bounding cysteine and phenylalanine, the CDR3 is 14 residues long. CDR3 DNA is the only sequence kept; it has 42 bases, read in frame from the first base. After removal of 5 bases from V and 7 bases from J, the junction retains 3 bases not matched to a gene. Reading the germline V gene (reference sequence) gives CDR1 MNHEY and CDR2 SMNVEV. The protocol used for the library was the immunoSEQ multiplex PCR assay. A mixture of 60 forward primers for TCR Vbeta segments and 13 reverse primers for TCR Jbeta segments was used in the multiplex PCR. The CDR3 region of rearranged TCR beta genes was amplified from genomic DNA with a multiplex PCR assay. On the Illumina HiSeq System, the amplified TCR beta libraries were sequenced as 87-base-pair reads. Under the source paper's analysis protocol: In a later analysis, roughly 80 million unique TCR beta chains were counted across the roughly 610 repertoires, and around 10 million of these chains were shared by at least two donors. Raw reads were error-corrected and collapsed into unique sequences by a nearest-neighbor algorithm in which closely related sequences were merged to remove PCR and sequencing errors. To assign V, D and J gene segments, CDR3 sequences were aligned to IMGT reference sequences. For a sequence to be retained, a match of at least six nucleotides was required to both a V gene segment and a J gene segment. Rearrangements were classified as productive when the CDR3 lacked stop codons and remained in frame with V and J, and all other rearrangements were classified as non-productive. Following IMGT convention, CDR3 was defined as the stretch from the second conserved V-encoded cysteine to the conserved J-encoded phenylalanine. Sequences without an unambiguous match to a single V gene segment were excluded from the earlier analysis of a few hundred of the donors. In an earlier analysis of almost 600 of the donors, a V segment was called functional when productive rearrangements were above 56.7%, and segregating when the standard deviation between donors exceeded 5%. A statistical classification framework was developed to diagnose cytomegalovirus status using the catalog of TCR beta chain sequences. In a later analysis, TCR nucleotide sequences were compared against IMGT/GENE-DB human TR gene sequences so that V and J genes could be assigned. The TCRdist pipeline was used in a later analysis to assign CDR3 sequences and most-parsimonious VDJ recombination scenarios. In a later analysis, each TCR beta chain was defined by its CDR3 amino acid sequence together with its V-gene family, and reads without a unique V-gene family were excluded. As a way to deal with suspected cross-contamination and a sequencing artifact, a later analysis dropped 450 to 600 nucleotide sequences that were highly shared and had low generation probability. In a later analysis, a clonal expansion index was calculated for each public chain from normalized within-repertoire ranks of inferred template counts. Generation probabilities in a later analysis came from a VDJ recombination model fitted to out-of-frame rearrangements, and those results were checked against IGoR. In a later analysis, TCR-TCR, TCR-HLA and TCR-CMV co-occurrence was scored with hypergeometric tests, and a repertoire-size bias correction was applied to TCR pairs. A later analysis estimated false discovery rates by permuting HLA or CMV assignments 20 times. A later analysis grouped co-occurring TCRs with DBSCAN, adding TCRdist sequence similarity when clustering within HLA-allele-positive subsets. For co-occurrence clustering, repertoires with fewer than 30,000 or more than 120,000 public chains were excluded, along with 4 to 6 repertoires with anomalous nucleotide sharing. This immuneACCESS table, as held by TCRdb, lists in-frame sequences with V and J called but not all clones. Of the missing ones, under half trace to an unresolved V gene in checked studies; the others have no known cause. V and J calls and clone size follow that table, whereas D and trimming were derived from the DNA. The sample table contains about 140,000 clones; only one count was recorded for roughly three quarters of them. The ten top clones hold 2% to 2.5% of the sample.

Turning to this clone: Its antigen is unknown. No per-base quality is available; no much larger clone lies one base away.

The cohort was made up of 666 healthy bone marrow donors. All cohort members were sampled while nominally healthy, although unrecorded immune exposures were likely present. The donor tested CMV seronegative and was one of the 352 seronegative cohort members. Each donor provided a peripheral blood sample, and peripheral blood mononuclear cells were used for TCR beta sequencing. Genomic DNA was extracted from the blood cell samples with the Qiagen DNeasy Blood Extraction Kit. The sequenced material came from PBMCs. The TCR sequence derives from a man aged 25-40 years in good health and CMV-seronegative. Recombination connected TRBV27 to TRBJ2-2, with 11 bases matching TRBD1. The nucleotide sequence reads as follows: TGTGCCAGCAGTCCGGGACAGGGGGTCGGGGAGCTGTTTTTT. This sequence encodes CASSPGQGVGELFF.